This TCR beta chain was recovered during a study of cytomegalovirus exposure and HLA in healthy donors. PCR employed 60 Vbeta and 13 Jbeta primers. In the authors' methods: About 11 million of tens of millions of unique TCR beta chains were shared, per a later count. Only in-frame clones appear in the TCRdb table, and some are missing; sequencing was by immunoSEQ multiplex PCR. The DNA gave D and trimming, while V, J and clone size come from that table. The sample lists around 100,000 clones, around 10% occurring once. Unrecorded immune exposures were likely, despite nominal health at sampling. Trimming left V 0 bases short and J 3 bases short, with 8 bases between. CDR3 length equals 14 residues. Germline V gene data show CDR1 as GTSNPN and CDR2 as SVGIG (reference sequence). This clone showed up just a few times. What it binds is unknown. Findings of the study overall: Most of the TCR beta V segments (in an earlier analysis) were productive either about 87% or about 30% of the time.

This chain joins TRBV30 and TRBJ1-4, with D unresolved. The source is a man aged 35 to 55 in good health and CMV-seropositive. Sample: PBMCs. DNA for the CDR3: TGTGCCTGGAGTGTAAACATCGCTAATGAAAAACTGTTTTTT. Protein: CAWSVNIANEKLFF.